This entry lists 14 T cell receptor beta chains sequenced from one sample in a study of blood T cell repertoires in COVID-19. Some clones are missing from TCRdb's copy, which holds only in-frame ones; the method was immunoSEQ multiplex PCR. This table holds approximately 320,000 clones, roughly 90% found once. Sequenced material: PBMCs or T cells enriched from blood (not recorded which). All receptors derive from a man aged 60 to 69 who had recovered from COVID-19.

This chain links TRBV3-1 (or the pseudogene TRBV3-2) with TRBJ2-7; 10 bases match TRBD1. Trimming at V came to 2 bases and at J to 4 bases, leaving 11 bases not matched to a gene. This CDR3 has 17 amino acids. CDR1 and CDR2 from the germline V gene are LGHDT and YNNKEL (reference sequence). The CDR3 sequence is CASSQRGTGARGYEQYF. CDR3 DNA sequence: TGTGCCAGCAGCCAAAGGGGGACAGGGGCCAGGGGTTACGAGCAGTACTTC.

The CDR3: CASSNPMDRRNTEAFF. CDR3 DNA: TGTGCCAGCAGTAACCCCATGGACAGGCGGAACACTGAAGCTTTCTTT. The J gene is TRBJ1-1, the V gene TRBV6-2 or TRBV6-3; 7 bases are a match to TRBD1. V lost 5 bases and J lost 1; bases outside the gene matches: 10. The germline CDR1 and CDR2 sequences are MNHEY and SVGEGT. The CDR3 consists of 16 residues.

This clone was counted only a few times. The CDR3 coding sequence is TGTGCCAGCAGGGACGGGACAGGTGGCAGGGAGACCCAGTACTTC. It codes for CASRDGTGGRETQYF. This chain connects TRBV6-5 to TRBJ2-5, with TRBD1 identical over 8 bases. Germline CDR1 reads MNHEY; CDR2 reads SVGAGI. This CDR3 comprises 15 residues. J gave up 5 bases and V 6 bases, and 11 bases lay outside the gene matches.

V gene TRBV24-1 combines with J gene TRBJ1-1; D is unclear. The CDR3 is 10 amino acids. V lost 3 bases and J 11 bases, leaving 6 bases between the germline ends. From germline, CDR1 is KGHDR and CDR2 SFDVKD. The CDR3 sequence: CATSDAGAFF. Here the CDR3 DNA reads TGTGCCACCAGTGATGCGGGTGCTTTCTTT.

This rearrangement joins TRBV2 to TRBJ2-2; 7 bases align to TRBD1. In germline, CDR1 is SNHLY, CDR2 FYNNEI. CDR3 length: 15 residues. V lost 6 bases, J lost 4 bases, and 8 bases stayed unmatched. The CDR3 coding sequence is TGTGCCAGCAGACCCGACAGGGTTGGCACCGGGGAGCTGTTTTTT. Its translation is CASRPDRVGTGELFF.

The chain is built from TRBV19 and TRBJ2-7; TRBD1 is a possible D gene (5 bases). The CDR3 consists of 13 residues. Trimming stripped 3 bases from V and 3 bases from J, with 9 bases between. The V gene's germline CDR1 is LNHDA and CDR2 SQIVND (reference sequence). The CDR3 region is CASSMGQNYEQYF. In DNA form, the CDR3 reads TGTGCCAGTAGTATGGGGCAGAACTACGAGCAGTACTTC.

This clone was observed once. The chain links TRBV6-1 to TRBJ2-1; 12 bases match TRBD2. Germline lookup yields CDR1 MNHNS and CDR2 SASEGT. The CDR3 has 19 residues. Unmatched junction bases numbered 14, after V lost 1 base and J lost 7 bases. DNA for the CDR3: TGTGCCAGCAGTGAAGTGCCCGCGGCTAGCGGGAGGGGATCGAATGAGCAGTTCTTC. It translates to CASSEVPAASGRGSNEQFF.

The chain is built from TRBV4-3 and TRBJ2-7; possibly TRBD2 for D (6 bases). This CDR3 has 15 amino acids. Trimming removed 4 bases from V and 2 bases from J, with 15 bases in between. CDR1 LGHNA and CDR2 YSLEER come from the germline V gene. CDR3 nucleotide sequence: TGCGCCAGCAGCCCCGCTCGGGGGTTACCCTACGAGCAGTACTTC. Translation: CASSPARGLPYEQYF.

The V gene is TRBV19, the J gene TRBJ1-1, with D unresolved. V dropped 6 bases and J dropped 0 bases, with 14 bases sitting between them. The CDR3 sequence is 15 residues long. The germline V gene encodes CDR1 LNHDA and CDR2 SQIVND (reference sequence). The CDR3 protein is CASSGRREMNTEAFF. The CDR3 nucleotides are TGTGCCAGTAGCGGGCGGCGGGAGATGAACACTGAAGCTTTCTTT.

V gene TRBV9 combines with J gene TRBJ1-4; TRBD1 aligns across 9 bases. V lost 0 bases, J lost 5 bases, and 2 bases stayed unmatched. This CDR3 contains 15 residues. The germline V gene encodes CDR1 SGDLS and CDR2 YYNGEE. The CDR3 sequence is CASSVDRGRNEKLFF. In nucleotides, the CDR3 is TGTGCCAGCAGCGTAGACAGGGGGCGGAATGAAAAACTGTTTTTT. Combining the CDR3 with reference TRBV9 and TRBJ1-4 gives the whole variable domain DSGVTQTPKHLITATGQRVTLRCSPRSGDLSVYWYQQSLDQGLQFLIQYYNGEERAKGNILERFSAQQFPDLHSELNLSSLELGDSALYFCASSVDRGRNEKLFFGSGTQLSVL.

The chain employs TRBV27 and TRBJ1-2; 7 nucleotides match TRBD1. This CDR3 region has 17 residues. Losses at the gene ends were 3 bases for V and 5 bases for J; bases not matched to a gene: 15. Germline lookup yields CDR1 MNHEY and CDR2 SMNVEV (reference sequence). The CDR3 reads CASSFGTEVSSLYGYTF. In nucleotides, the CDR3 is TGTGCCAGCAGTTTTGGGACAGAAGTAAGTAGTTTGTATGGCTACACCTTC.

J is TRBJ1-4 and V is TRBV27, with 9 bases that match TRBD1. With 4 bases clipped from V and 10 bases from J, the junction kept 4 bases outside the gene matches. The length of the CDR3 is 13 residues. Per germline, CDR1 MNHEY and CDR2 SMNVEV (reference sequence). DNA of the CDR3: TGTGCCAGCAGTTCGGGACAGGGTTTAAAACTGTTTTTT. Residues: CASSSGQGLKLFF. The full variable domain, its missing parts supplied by reference TRBV27 and TRBJ1-4, is EAQVTQNPRYLITVTGKKLTVTCSQNMNHEYMSWYRQDPGLGLRQIYYSMNVEVTDKGDVPEGYKVSRKEKRNFPLILESPSPNQTSLYFCASSSGQGLKLFFGSGTQLSVL.

The CDR3 region is CASTRDSDYGYTF. The CDR3 DNA sequence: TGTGCCAGCACTCGGGATTCCGATTATGGCTACACCTTC. The V gene is TRBV6-5, the J gene TRBJ1-2; D ambiguous. Germline values: CDR1 MNHEY, CDR2 SVGAGI. V lost 7 bases to trimming and J lost 5 bases, with 14 bases between them. The CDR3 runs 13 residues.

This chain connects TRBV5-1 to TRBJ2-1; 9 nucleotides agree with TRBD2. The CDR3 contains 14 residues. The trim removed 5 bases at V and 5 bases at J, leaving 5 bases unmatched. Germline V gives CDR1 SGHRS, CDR2 YFSETQ. The CDR3 region is CASRVSSGDNEQFF. The CDR3 nucleotides read TGCGCCAGCAGGGTGTCTAGCGGGGACAATGAGCAGTTCTTC. Using reference TRBV5-1 and TRBJ2-1 for the parts outside the CDR3, the full variable domain is KAGVTQTPRYLIKTRGQQVTLSCSPISGHRSVSWYQQTPGQGLQFLFEYFSETQRNKGNFPGRFSGRQFSNSRSEMNVSTLELGDSALYLCASRVSSGDNEQFFGPGTRLTVL.